These 12 T cell receptor beta chains originate from one sample sequenced in a study of Graves' ophthalmopathy and Graves' hyperthyroidism. Amplification of the TCR beta CDR3 regions used RNA transcripts (as template). First-round RT-PCR used HTBI primers; second-round multiplex PCR followed. TCRdb itself ran the multiplex PCR reads through MiXCR, one entry per CDR3 protein. The data show over a million distinct CDR3 sequences, 36% seen once. The source material was peripheral blood or thyroid tissue (not recorded which). All receptors derive from an adult man with Graves' hyperthyroidism.

This clonotype was seen repeatedly, ten times or more. This chain joins TRBV5-8 and TRBJ1-2; tentatively, D is TRBD1 (5 bases). CDR3 size: 13 residues. Trimming pared 6 bases from V and 4 bases from J, leaving 13 bases between. Germline lookup yields CDR1 SGHTS and CDR2 YDEGEE. CDR3 sequence reads: CASIKTGTYGYTF. CDR3 nucleotides: TGTGCCAGCATCAAGACGGGGACCTATGGCTACACCTTC.

This clonotype appeared a single time. The gene calls are TRBV20-1 and TRBJ2-7; D not resolved. The CDR3 has 13 residues. CDR1 is DFQATT, CDR2 SNEGSKA, per germline (reference sequence). The V and J ends lost 2 bases and 3 bases respectively, with 11 bases between them. The CDR3 region has the DNA TGCAGTGCTAGAACTATCACAAACTACGAGCAGTACTTC. Its protein product is CSARTITNYEQYF.

This clonotype was observed many times. The V and J genes are TRBV29-1 and TRBJ2-6; D call uncertain. Germline V gene lookup returns CDR1 SQVTM and CDR2 ANQGSEA. The CDR3 is made up of 13 amino acids. The V end lost 4 bases, the J end lost 0 bases, and 4 bases lay between the germline ends. The CDR3 nucleotides are TGCAGCGTTGGAAACTCTGGGGCCAACGTCCTGACTTTC. Translation: CSVGNSGANVLTF. The full variable domain, completed using reference TRBV29-1 and TRBJ2-6, is SAVISQKPSRDICQRGTSLTIQCQVDSQVTMMFWYRQQPGQSLTLIATANQGSEATYESGFVIDKFPISRPNLTFSTLTVSNMSPEDSSIYLCSVGNSGANVLTFGAGSRLTVL.

The gene calls are TRBV20-1 and TRBJ1-4; 7 nucleotides agree with TRBD1. Unmatched junction bases numbered 7, after V lost 6 bases and J lost 15 bases. Germline-derived CDR1 and CDR2 are DFQATT and SNEGSKA (reference sequence). The CDR3 is made up of 10 amino acids. The CDR3 bases are TGCAGTGCGGCCTTAGGACAGGTGTTTTTT. As protein: CSAALGQVFF.

Many counts were recorded for this clonotype. This chain connects TRBV29-1 to TRBJ2-2, with TRBD1 matching 7 bases. This CDR3 comprises 12 residues. Germline loops: CDR1 SQVTM, CDR2 ANQGSEA. V was clipped by 6 bases and J by 7 bases; unmatched bases: 5. CDR3 bases: TGCAGCGTCATACAGGGGTTCGGGGAGCTGTTTTTT. This codes for CSVIQGFGELFF.

Many counts were recorded for this clonotype. This sequence joins TRBV7-7 and TRBJ2-7; D is ambiguous. V was cut by 5 bases and J by 4 bases, with 18 bases left in between. This CDR3 comprises 15 residues. CDR1 and CDR2 (germline): SSHAT, FNYEAQ (reference sequence). The CDR3 sequence: CASSPGMASQYEQYF. The CDR3 region has the DNA TGTGCCAGCAGCCCCGGAATGGCATCACAATACGAGCAGTACTTC.

This clonotype was found a few times. The chain carries TRBV29-1 and TRBJ2-7, with TRBD2 as a possible D gene (6 bases). Trimming took 3 bases from V and 7 from J, leaving 7 bases between them. Germline CDR1 reads SQVTM; CDR2 reads ANQGSEA. This CDR3 contains 10 residues. The CDR3 spells CSVDGGEQYF. CDR3 DNA sequence: TGCAGCGTTGATGGAGGGGAGCAGTACTTC.

For this clonotype: A much larger clone is a single base away; this may be a read error. This chain connects TRBV4-1 to TRBJ1-1, with D tentatively TRBD1 (6 bases). The V and J ends lost 4 bases and 1 base respectively, with 16 bases between them. This CDR3 has 16 amino acids. Per germline, CDR1 MGHRA and CDR2 YSYEKL. The CDR3 spells CASSLGPQGRNTEAFF. CDR3 bases: TGCGCCAGCAGCCTTGGGCCACAGGGACGGAACACTGAAGCTTTCTTT.

In the case of this clonotype: Just one base apart from a much larger clone, this may be a read error. The DNA is left out, because the CDR3 cannot be placed on it with certainty; the CDR3 is given as TCRdb lists it. The CDR3 is CASRDRYGCTF. The gene calls are TRBV19 and TRBJ1-2; TRBD1, as called in the table, went unchecked against the DNA. With termini counted, the CDR3 has 11 amino acids. Germline CDR1 LNHDA, CDR2 SQIVND (reference sequence).

The CDR3 DNA is TGTGCCAGCAGCGCAACCGACAGATCCTACGAGCAGTACTTC. Translation gives CASSATDRSYEQYF. This chain connects TRBV7-4 to TRBJ2-7; D is perhaps TRBD1 (5 bases). Germline CDR1 reads SGHVT; CDR2 reads SQSDAQ. Trimming took 5 bases from V and 1 from J, leaving 12 bases between them. The CDR3 spans 14 residues.

This clonotype has ten or more counts. The chain is built from TRBV10-3 and TRBJ1-1; 9 positions match TRBD1. Trimming at V came to 8 bases and at J to 2 bases, leaving 6 bases not matched to a gene. Germline values: CDR1 ENHRY, CDR2 SYGVKD. The CDR3 is 14 residues long. Written as DNA, the CDR3 is TGTGCCATCGGGACAGGGAGGCCAAACACTGAAGCTTTCTTT. Translating gives CAIGTGRPNTEAFF.

This clonotype came up many times. This chain links TRBV7-2 with TRBJ1-2; 7 positions agree with TRBD1. CDR1 and CDR2 (germline): SGHTA, FQGNSA. V lost 4 bases to trimming and J lost 7 bases; unmatched junction nucleotides: 9. The CDR3 has 14 amino acids. CDR3 in DNA: TGTGCCAGCAGCTCCTACCTCGACAGGGCTGGCTACACCTTC. It specifies CASSSYLDRAGYTF.